This T cell receptor (beta chain) was identified in a study of identical twins (dated by TCRdb to about 2016). Study-wide context: To test whether fetal clonotypes persist, this study deep-sequenced TCR alpha and beta repertoires from monozygotic twins, from unrelated adults of various ages, and from cord blood. Replicate twin experiments were performed at different times using different library preparation protocols to rule out contamination. What the research found in general, with its limitations: Out-of-frame TCR alpha sequences shared between twins showed an excess of low generation-probability sequences compared with coincidental sharing between unrelated individuals. Recombination models systematically underestimated out-of-frame TCR alpha sharing in monozygotic twins but agreed with sharing between unrelated individuals. Because the same donors could not be followed over many years, the conclusions depended on cross-sectional statistical analysis. Excess twin sharing in beta out-of-frame sequences was weaker because fewer shared sequences lowered the signal-to-noise ratio. Invariant T cells such as MAIT and iNKT could partly confound zero-insertion analyses, though diverse VJ usage argued against this for most clonotypes. Fewer insertions were carried by abundant cord blood beta clonotypes, a similar but weaker trend appeared in young adult naive repertoires, and no such trend appeared in memory repertoires.

Concerning this clonotype itself: The specificity of this receptor is unknown. No much larger clone exists at a distance of one base, and base qualities are not known.

Every donor was a healthy Caucasian. The twin cohort comprised three pairs of female monozygotic twins, all aged roughly 18 to 30 years. Peripheral blood mononuclear cells were the source from which RNA for the TCR libraries was isolated. Sequences MNHEY (CDR1) and SVGAGI (CDR2) are obtained from the germline V gene. The CDR3 runs 18 amino acids, cysteine and phenylalanine included. The retained sequence is limited to the CDR3, 54 bases, with the frame set at the first base. The junction shows trimming of 0 bases on V and 4 bases on J, plus 16 bases between the germline ends. Receptors were amplified or captured by 5' RACE. Sequencing relied on an Illumina HiSeq 2000. A universal primer binding site was added through template switching, and the final cDNA carried a unique molecular identifier so that TCR cDNA molecules could be counted accurately. First-strand cDNA for TCR alpha and beta chains was synthesized from specific primers in the conserved constant-segment region. To control for contamination, every cDNA library carried two barcodes: a SMART-Mk sample barcode plus Illumina barcodes. TruSeq adapter sequences, together with Illumina sample barcodes, were added in two successive PCR steps. The TCR alpha and beta cDNA libraries were sequenced on the Illumina HiSeq platform using custom primers. As for the authors' bioinformatics: MiGEC was used to process raw reads and extract unique molecular identifiers, and MiXCR was used to find CDR3 positions. Recombination models were inferred per individual with the repgenHMM and IGoR tools using an EM algorithm. The tcR package in R was used for shared clonotype analysis, with sharing normalized by the product of cloneset sizes. Out-of-frame nonproductive sequences were analyzed to study raw recombination free of thymic and clonal selection effects. The raw public reads went through TCRdb reprocessing: fastp at Q25, MiXCR clone calling, in-frame beta chains kept. CDR3 protein duplicates are merged, each entry listing the most common genes and DNA. The V and J calls, along with clone size, are taken from TCRdb and not from the paper's own processing. The sample table contains hundreds of thousands of distinct CDR3 sequences; only one count was recorded for about 20% of them. The ten largest clones add up to approximately 14% of the sample.

These same records also appear under a second study, on T cells expressing NK-cell markers. The second investigation adds: Three sorted T-cell subsets (CD3+CD56+NKG2C+, CD3+CD56+NKG2C- and CD3+CD56-NKG2C+) from eight donors had their TCR beta-chain repertoires profiled. Among the eight sequenced donors, seven were HCMV-seropositive and one was HCMV-seronegative. To restrict sorting to alphabetaTCR-expressing T cells, an anti-gammadeltaTCR antibody was added in several experiments. For over five donors, the dominant CD3+CD56+NKG2C+ clonotypes were among the top 10 CD8+ clonotypes and accounted for about 1.0-7.5% of CD8+ T cells. Those dominant clonotypes were again the most abundant among CD3+CD56-NKG2C+ cells in a handful of donors, at roughly 28.3-60.1%. Whether the expanded NKG2C-expressing T cell clones were specific for HCMV antigens remained unclear. Randomly selected healthy volunteers, three men and five women, were used as the eight sequenced donors. A commercial ELISA kit detecting HCMV-specific IgG in serum was used to determine HCMV serostatus. For 5 or 6 donors, unsorted PBMC were also used to sequence bulk peripheral blood T-cell repertoires. Reads were demultiplexed and grouped by UMI with MIGEC, and clonotypes were assembled and quantified with MiTCR. To remove erroneous sequences, TCR cDNA sequences were retained only when supported by two or more reads. The tcR package was used for downstream repertoire analysis, and clonotypes were matched between fractions using CDR3 nucleotide sequence together with V segment. VDJmatch was used to annotate antigen specificity against VDJdb, with one amino acid substitution allowed in CDR3.

Sequenced sample: PBMCs. The chain was built from TRBV6-5 and TRBJ1-6, and possibly TRBD1, on 5 matching bases. The receptor was derived from a woman younger than 35 in good health. At the DNA level, the sequence is TGTGCCAGCAGTTACTCGCTGATGCGACAGATATATAATTCACCCCTCCACTTT. Translated, this gives CASSYSLMRQIYNSPLHF.